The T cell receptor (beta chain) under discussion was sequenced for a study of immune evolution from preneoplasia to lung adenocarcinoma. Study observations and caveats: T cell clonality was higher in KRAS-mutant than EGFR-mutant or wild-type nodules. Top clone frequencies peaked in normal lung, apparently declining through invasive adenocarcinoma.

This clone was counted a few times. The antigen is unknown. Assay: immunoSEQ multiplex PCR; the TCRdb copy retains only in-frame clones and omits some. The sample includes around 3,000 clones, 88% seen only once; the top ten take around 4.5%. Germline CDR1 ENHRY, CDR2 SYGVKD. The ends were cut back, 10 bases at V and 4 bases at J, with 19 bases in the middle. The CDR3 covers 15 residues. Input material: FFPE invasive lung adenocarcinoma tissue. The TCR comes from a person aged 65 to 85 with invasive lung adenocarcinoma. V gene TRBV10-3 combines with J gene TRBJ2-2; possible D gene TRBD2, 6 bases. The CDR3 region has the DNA TGTGCCACCACTAGTGGAGGGAGGAGCACCGGGGAGCTGTTTTTT. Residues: CATTSGGRSTGELFF.